This T cell receptor beta chain was documented in a study of blood T cell repertoires in COVID-19. Measured with immunoSEQ multiplex PCR; TCRdb has only the in-frame clones, and not every one. Of 350,000 to 400,000 clones in the sample, 88% were seen once. The V and J ends lost 8 bases and 2 bases respectively, with 17 bases between them. The CDR3 consists of 15 residues. The germline V gene has CDR1 SGHTA and CDR2 FQGNSA. The sample consisted of PBMCs or T cells enriched from blood (not recorded which). The clonotype comes from a young woman who had recovered from COVID-19. The rearrangement uses TRBV7-2 and TRBJ2-3; TRBD1 is a possible D gene (5 bases). CDR3 region: CASQGARLSTDTQYF. The CDR3 DNA sequence: TGTGCCAGCCAGGGTGCCCGGCTATCCACAGATACGCAGTATTTT. The full variable domain, completed using reference TRBV7-2 and TRBJ2-3, is GAGVSQSPSNKVTEKGKDVELRCDPISGHTALYWYRQSLGQGLEFLIYFQGNSAPDKSGLPSDRFSAERTGGSVSTLTIQRTQQEDSAVYLCASQGARLSTDTQYFGPGTRLTVL.